The T cell receptor beta chain described here comes from a study of CD8 T cells in Susac syndrome. The CDR3 loop spans 13 amino acids. From germline, CDR1 is SGHRS and CDR2 YFSETQ. The V end lost 0 bases, the J end lost 2 bases, and 6 bases lay between the germline ends. RNA was extracted with the RNeasy kit, and a quantity of roughly 0.5 to 1 ug was reverse transcribed using random hexamers. TCRdb used MiXCR to reprocess the immunoSEQ multiplex PCR reads, holding one entry per CDR3 protein. The repertoire has around 150,000 distinct CDR3 sequences, approximately 95% of them found once; the top ten carry roughly 0.14%.

This chain links TRBV5-1 with TRBJ2-7; D is unclear. Material for sequencing was CD4+ T cells from PBMCs. This TCR came from a human donor with Susac syndrome. As DNA, the CDR3 is TGCGCCAGCAGCTTGGGCAGTACCTACGAGCAGTACTTC. Its translation is CASSLGSTYEQYF.